One and the same sample provided the 14 T cell receptor beta chains below, sequenced in a study of T cell responses to AZD1222 COVID-19 vaccine (TCRdb year 2021). The meaning of the sample's time point label: baseline before first vaccination. Receptor libraries were prepared by the immunoSEQ multiplex PCR assay. TCRdb took over this immuneACCESS table, retaining in-frame rearrangements with V and J assigned. Such tables are incomplete; in checked studies, under half of the missing clones stem from an unresolved V gene, and the remainder is unexplained. This sample is represented by 67,000 or so clones; roughly 89% of them were singletons. The top ten constitute over 8% of the sample. The material was peripheral blood, obtained on day 0 of AZD1222 vaccination. These receptors all come from an adult in good health.

For this clone: A read error may produce the germline difference seen at one junction end. The chain couples TRBV2 to TRBJ2-1; 7 positions match TRBD1. From germline, CDR1 is SNHLY and CDR2 FYNNEI. The CDR3 is made up of 16 amino acids. The CDR3 region has the DNA TGTGCCAGCAGCGAAGACAGGGTAGACACCTACAATGAGCAGTTCTTC. Encoded protein: CASSEDRVDTYNEQFF.

The rearrangement uses TRBV28 and TRBJ1-1; 8 bases are shared with TRBD1. Looked up from germline, CDR1 is MDHEN and CDR2 is SYDVKM. This CDR3 region has 14 residues. After removal of 6 bases from V and 4 bases from J, the junction contained 7 bases not matched to a gene. DNA of the CDR3: TGTGCCAGCAGCCCAGGGGGCTCGGGCACTGAAGCTTTCTTT. It codes for CASSPGGSGTEAFF.

The chain joins TRBV30 to TRBJ1-1, with unresolved D. The germline V gene has CDR1 GTSNPN and CDR2 SVGIG (reference sequence). The CDR3 contains 13 residues. Trimming cost V 0 bases and J 5 bases, with 10 bases left between them. The CDR3 sequence is CAWSVQEGTEAFF. CDR3 sequence (DNA): TGTGCCTGGAGTGTACAAGAAGGGACTGAAGCTTTCTTT.

The gene calls are TRBV5-1 and TRBJ1-4; a weak D match, TRBD1 (6 bases). This CDR3 contains 15 residues. The germline V gene encodes CDR1 SGHRS and CDR2 YFSETQ. V was shortened by 4 bases and J by 6 bases, with 16 bases between the two germline ends. The CDR3 bases are TGCGCCAGCAGCCGTCAGGGGCTCGCGCATGAAAAACTGTTTTTT. It translates to CASSRQGLAHEKLFF. Combining the CDR3 with reference TRBV5-1 and TRBJ1-4 gives the whole variable domain KAGVTQTPRYLIKTRGQQVTLSCSPISGHRSVSWYQQTPGQGLQFLFEYFSETQRNKGNFPGRFSGRQFSNSRSEMNVSTLELGDSALYLCASSRQGLAHEKLFFGSGTQLSVL.

The chain recombines TRBV28 with TRBJ2-7, with 10 bases identical to TRBD2. After removal of 7 bases from V and 1 base from J, the junction contained 7 bases not matched to a gene. Germline CDR1 is MDHEN and CDR2 is SYDVKM. The CDR3 extends over 15 amino acids. The CDR3 nucleotides are TGTGCCAGCATCTCGCTTAGCGGGGGGTCCTACGAGCAGTACTTC. It yields the protein CASISLSGGSYEQYF.

This clone was recorded only once. The rearrangement links TRBV7-6 to TRBJ2-5, with D perhaps matching TRBD1 or TRBD2 (5 bases each). Germline CDR1 SGHVS, CDR2 FNYEAQ. With 1 base removed from V and 1 base from J, the gap between germline ends came to 19 bases. The CDR3 sequence is 18 residues long. The CDR3 nucleotides read TGTGCCAGCAGCTTAGGTCTCTTGGGGACGGGGTCCCAAGAGACCCAGTACTTC. Translating it yields CASSLGLLGTGSQETQYF.

CDR3 amino acids: CASKTTNRNTEAFF. For the CDR3, the DNA is TGTGCCAGCAAGACTACGAATAGGAACACTGAAGCTTTCTTT. The rearrangement links TRBV7-2 to TRBJ1-1; the D is unclear. The ends were cut back, 7 bases at V and 1 base at J, with 13 bases in the middle. This CDR3 is 14 amino acids long. Germline V gene sequence: CDR1 SGHTA, CDR2 FQGNSA.

The genes are TRBV18 and TRBJ1-2, with 9 bases identical to TRBD1. V gave up 3 bases and J gave up 6 bases; unmatched junction bases: 11. The CDR3 is made up of 16 amino acids. CDR1 and CDR2 (germline): KGHSH, LQKENI. CDR3 DNA sequence: TGTGCCAGCTCACCGTTTGCACAGGGGGCGAAAGATGGCTACACCTTC. This sequence encodes CASSPFAQGAKDGYTF.

The chain has TRBV7-9 and TRBJ1-1; D is perhaps TRBD1 (5 bases). Trimming stripped 4 bases from V and 1 base from J, with 7 bases between. The CDR3 extends over 13 amino acids. CDR1 is SEHNR and CDR2 is FQNEAQ in the germline V gene (reference sequence). The CDR3 DNA sequence: TGTGCCAGCAGCTGGACAACGAACACTGAAGCTTTCTTT. Translation: CASSWTTNTEAFF. Combining the CDR3 with reference TRBV7-9 and TRBJ1-1 gives the whole variable domain DTGVSQNPRHKITKRGQNVTFRCDPISEHNRLYWYRQTLGQGPEFLTYFQNEAQLEKSRLLSDRFSAERPKGSFSTLEIQRTEQGDSAMYLCASSWTTNTEAFFGQGTRLTVV.

This clone has just a few counts. V gene TRBV28 combines with J gene TRBJ2-7; 11 bases map to TRBD1. Germline lookup yields CDR1 MDHEN and CDR2 SYDVKM. CDR3 length: 15 amino acids. J was trimmed by 2 bases and V by 6 bases; bases with no gene match: 6. As DNA, the CDR3 is TGTGCCAGCAGCCGTGGACAGGGGGCCCCCTACGAGCAGTACTTC. Translation: CASSRGQGAPYEQYF. Using reference TRBV28 and TRBJ2-7 for the parts outside the CDR3, the full variable domain is DVKVTQSSRYLVKRTGEKVFLECVQDMDHENMFWYRQDPGLGLRLIYFSYDVKMKEKGDIPEGYSVSREKKERFSLILESASTNQTSMYLCASSRGQGAPYEQYFGPGTRLTVT.

The rearrangement joins TRBV6-1 to TRBJ1-1; D uncertain. Per the germline V gene, CDR1 is MNHNS and CDR2 is SASEGT. The V end lost 1 base, the J end lost 10 bases, and 16 bases lay between the germline ends. The CDR3 runs to 14 residues. CDR3 loop: CASSEVWNLRGAFF. In DNA, the CDR3 is TGTGCCAGCAGTGAAGTTTGGAACCTACGGGGAGCTTTCTTT.

V gene TRBV18 combines with J gene TRBJ1-2; D remains ambiguous. The CDR3 sequence is 13 residues long. The V gene's germline CDR1 is KGHSH and CDR2 LQKENI. V gave up 5 bases and J gave up 5 bases, with 12 bases separating them. CDR3 sequence (DNA): TGTGCCAGCTCATCTGACGAGGTTTATGGCTACACCTTC. Residues: CASSSDEVYGYTF. Full variable domain (remainder filled in from reference TRBV18 and TRBJ1-2): NAGVMQNPRHLVRRRGQEARLRCSPMKGHSHVYWYRQLPEEGLKFMVYLQKENIIDESGMPKERFSAEFPKEGPSILRIQQVVRGDSAAYFCASSSDEVYGYTFGSGTRLTVV.

The J gene is TRBJ2-5, the V gene TRBV29-1; 8 positions match TRBD1. Germline-derived CDR1 and CDR2 are SQVTM and ANQGSEA. Trimming at V came to 7 bases and at J to 4 bases, leaving 11 bases not matched to a gene. The CDR3 runs to 14 residues. The CDR3 sequence: CSGRTGSGGETQYF. The CDR3 DNA is TGCAGCGGAAGGACAGGGTCGGGTGGAGAGACCCAGTACTTC.

This clone has only one observation. V is TRBV19 and J is TRBJ1-5; D remains unclear. V lost 5 bases, J lost 4 bases, and 6 bases lay in between. The length of the CDR3 is 12 residues. Per germline, CDR1 LNHDA and CDR2 SQIVND (reference sequence). The CDR3 DNA reads TGTGCCAGTAGTTACACGAATCAGCCCCAGCATTTT. The encoded protein is CASSYTNQPQHF. Full variable domain (missing parts from reference TRBV19 and TRBJ1-5): DGGITQSPKYLFRKEGQNVTLSCEQNLNHDAMYWYRQDPGQGLRLIYYSQIVNDFQKGDIAEGYSVSREKKESFPLTVTSAQKNPTAFYLCASSYTNQPQHFGDGTRLSIL.